The clone carrying this T cell receptor beta chain was seen only a few times. Its target is not known. TCRdb redid the calling of the 5' RACE reads with MiXCR, one entry per CDR3 protein. The sample holds more than 400,000 distinct CDR3 sequences; roughly 15% are singletons and the top ten take around 0.4%. This record comes from a study of identical twins. Study findings and constraints: While abundant cord blood beta clonotypes carried fewer insertions, memory repertoires showed no such pattern.

The CDR3 runs 19 residues. Germline CDR1 LGHDT, CDR2 YNNKEL (reference sequence). V lost 0 bases, J lost 8 bases, and 26 bases lay in between. Another study also made use of these data, one on yellow fever vaccine responses in identical twins.

V is TRBV3-1 and J is TRBJ2-1; D possibly uses TRBD1 or TRBD2 (6 bases each). The specimen sequenced was CD4+ T cells sorted from blood. The TCR was taken from a woman aged 18-30 years in good health. DNA of the CDR3: TGTGCCAGCAGCCAAGATCCCGGGGGCGAGTTTACCGCCCACCATGAGCAGTTCTTC. Its protein is CASSQDPGGEFTAHHEQFF.